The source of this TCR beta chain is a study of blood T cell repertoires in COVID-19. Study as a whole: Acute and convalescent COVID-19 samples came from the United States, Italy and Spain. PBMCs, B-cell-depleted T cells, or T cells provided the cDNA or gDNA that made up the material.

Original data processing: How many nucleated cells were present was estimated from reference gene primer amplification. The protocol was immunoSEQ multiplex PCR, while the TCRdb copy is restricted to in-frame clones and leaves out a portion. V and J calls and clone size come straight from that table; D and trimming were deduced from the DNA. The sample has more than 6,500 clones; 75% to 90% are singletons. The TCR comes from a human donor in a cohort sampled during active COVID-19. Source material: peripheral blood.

The DNA for the CDR3 is TGTGCCAGCAGTGAAAGGGGGGACAGCTACAATGAGCAGTTCTTC. As protein: CASSERGDSYNEQFF. The chain carries TRBV2 and TRBJ2-1; weak D call: TRBD1 (7 bases). V gave up 2 bases and J gave up 3 bases, with 11 bases separating them. Germline values: CDR1 SNHLY, CDR2 FYNNEI. This CDR3 spans 15 amino acids.